Here is one T cell receptor beta chain with its context. This clone has only a few counts. Its antigen is currently not known. There are no base qualities to consult, and no much larger clone falls within one base. CDR1 MNHEY and CDR2 SMNVEV were looked up in the germline V gene (reference sequence). V is cut by 4 bases and J by 5 bases, and the space between the germline ends is 11 bases. From the cysteine up to the phenylalanine, the CDR3 has a length of 13 residues. This entry keeps only the CDR3 DNA: 39 bases, framed from base 1. This specimen comes from a study of T cells in placental villitis. Broadly, across the study: Placental TCR-beta repertoires were compared across villitis of unknown etiology, gestational-age-matched unaffected controls, and infectious villitis in order to test an allograft-versus-infection hypothesis. Study-level results and caveats: Higher CMV-specific clone frequencies were found in infectious CMV cases than in villitis of unknown etiology (around 0.01 vs 0.001), and no difference in CMV-specific clone frequencies was seen between villitis of unknown etiology and controls. Small amounts of decidua were contained in the paraffin blocks, so some of the captured T cells, especially in controls, may have been decidual rather than villous infiltrates. Sequencing bulk tissue could not tell helper, regulatory or cytotoxic T cells apart, could not separate maternal from fetal T cells, and left out gamma-delta receptors.

The five infectious villitis placentae, four with confirmed cytomegalovirus and one with Toxoplasma gondii, were included without being matched to the other groups. The mothers in the infectious villitis group were younger, had smaller fetuses, and delivered preterm or had intrauterine demise in two cases. After delivery, the placentae were collected and evaluated both grossly and histologically, and only then was archival tissue selected. Five 10-micron scrolls were cut from each FFPE block, and DNA was isolated using the AllPrep DNA/RNA FFPE Tissue kit. DNA concentration and purity were evaluated by NanoDrop, whereas RNA quality was assessed on a Bioanalyzer. The immunoSEQ v4 bias-controlled multiplex PCR assay, performed blinded to group allocation, was used to amplify TCR-beta CDR3 regions from genomic DNA. To estimate the quantities of nucleated cells and T cells in each sample, reference gene primers were added alongside the TCR-beta primers. Sequencing of the libraries was performed on an Illumina MiSeq with a 100-cycle paired-end protocol. The published analysis was carried out like this. Diversity and richness were calculated in immunoSEQ Analyzer software; richness by iChao1, clonality based on Pielou evenness and Shannon diversity (0-1, higher means less diverse). CDR3 amino acid sequences together with their V/J genes were searched in VDJdb for CMV, EBV and influenza A specificities using confidence 3 and substitution 2. The Morisita-Horn index was used to measure TCR-beta amino acid clonotype overlap among the villitis of unknown etiology, infectious villitis and control repertoires. The immuneACCESS repertoire file appears here via TCRdb, limited to in-frame rearrangements. These files lack a portion of the clones; in checked studies, under half of the deficit traces to unresolved V genes, and the cause of the others is not known. V and J calls plus clone size are reproduced from that table; the DNA served to infer D and trimming. The sample contains some 6,200 clones, around 80% of them found a single time. The biggest ten clones account for more than 7.5% of the sample.

This clonotype was sampled from a human patient with infectious villitis; the placental T cells may come from both mother and fetus. The sequence links TRBV27 to TRBJ1-1, with TRBD1 as a weak D call on 5 bases. Sequenced input: placental tissue containing maternal and fetal cells. The sequenced DNA is TGTGCCAGCAGTTGGCAGGGTTATACTGAAGCTTTCTTT. Its product reads: CASSWQGYTEAFF.